The rows below give T cell receptor beta chains drawn from one sample of a study of post-analysis software for immune sequencing data. TCRdb itself ran the PCR reads through MiXCR, one entry per CDR3 protein. The sample has about 770,000 distinct CDR3 sequences; roughly 50% are singletons. The source material was blood. All receptors come from a girl aged 10 to 17 with multiple sclerosis. CDR3s include the opening cysteine and the closing phenylalanine or tryptophan. Fields, in order: clone size, V gene, D gene, J gene, CDR3 DNA, CDR3 protein. D genes are given only for firm matches. The size entry is marked missing in some rows and otherwise reads once, few, many or a size class.

size: .; V: TRBV3-1; D: .; J: TRBJ1-2; DNA: TGTGCCAGCAGCCAAGGAGGGACTGCTGGCTGGGGCTACACCTTC; CDR3: CASSQGGTAGWGYTF
size: .; V: TRBV5-1; D: .; J: TRBJ2-3; DNA: TGCGCCAGCAGCTTTTACGGAGATACGCAGTATTTT; CDR3: CASSFYGDTQYF
size: .; V: TRBV7-9; D: TRBD1; J: TRBJ2-5; DNA: TGTGCCAGCAGCACCGGAGGGACAGGGGCGAAAGAGACCCAGTACTTC; CDR3: CASSTGGTGAKETQYF
size: .; V: TRBV20-1; D: .; J: TRBJ2-1; DNA: TGCAGTAAGGCGATGGTCGGGCTTCTCTCCTACAATGAGCAGTTCTTC; CDR3: CSKAMVGLLSYNEQFF
size: .; V: TRBV7-2; D: .; J: TRBJ2-7; DNA: TGTGCCAGCAGCTTAGCGGGGGTCCCGAGCTCCTACGAGCAGTACTTC; CDR3: CASSLAGVPSSYEQYF
size: .; V: TRBV7-9; D: .; J: TRBJ1-2; DNA: TGTGCCAGCAGCTCCATCCGTCCCGGAAGCGGCTACACCTTC; CDR3: CASSSIRPGSGYTF
size: .; V: TRBV4-2; D: TRBD2; J: TRBJ2-2; DNA: TGTGCCAGCAGCCCCCTTGAGTCGGGGGGACTGTTTTTT; CDR3: CASSPLESGGLFF
size: once; V: TRBV7-6; D: TRBD2; J: TRBJ2-7; DNA: TGTGCCGGCAGCGAAAGGACTAGCGGAGTTTACGAGCAGTACTTC; CDR3: CAGSERTSGVYEQYF
size: few; V: TRBV7-3; D: TRBD2; J: TRBJ2-3; DNA: TGTGCCAGCAGCTGGACTAGCGGGGGTCCAGATACGCAGTATTTT; CDR3: CASSWTSGGPDTQYF
size: .; V: TRBV29-1; D: TRBD1; J: TRBJ2-7; DNA: TGCAGCACTAGGGGGACAGGGTCCCACGAGCAGTACTTC; CDR3: CSTRGTGSHEQYF
size: .; V: TRBV4-3; D: TRBD1; J: TRBJ1-1; DNA: TGCGCCAGCAGCCATCAATTCCCGGGACAGGGAGGGCCTGAAGCTTTCTTT; CDR3: CASSHQFPGQGGPEAFF
size: .; V: TRBV2; D: TRBD2; J: TRBJ2-1; DNA: TGTGCCAGCAGTGAATCGGCAAGCGGGAGCTCCTACAATGAGCAGTTCTTC; CDR3: CASSESASGSSYNEQFF
size: .; V: TRBV3-1; D: .; J: TRBJ2-7; DNA: TGTGCCAGCAGCCAAGTCTCAGGGTTCTACGAGCAGTACTTC; CDR3: CASSQVSGFYEQYF
size: .; V: TRBV20-1; D: .; J: TRBJ2-3; DNA: TGCAGTGCTAGTGAGGTCCTAACAGATACGCAGTATTTT; CDR3: CSASEVLTDTQYF
size: once; V: TRBV7-2; D: .; J: TRBJ2-7; DNA: TGTGCCAGCAGCTCTAGGGGCCGCGAGCAGTACTTC; CDR3: CASSSRGREQYF
size: .; V: TRBV28; D: .; J: TRBJ2-1; DNA: TGTGCCAGCACCGGGTTGGTTGAGCAGTTCTTC; CDR3: CASTGLVEQFF
size: .; V: TRBV12-3/TRBV12-4; D: .; J: TRBJ1-1; DNA: TGTGCCAGCAGCCGGACCCTGGGCACTGAAGCTTTCTTT; CDR3: CASSRTLGTEAFF
size: .; V: TRBV7-2; D: .; J: TRBJ1-3; DNA: TGTGCCAGCAGCCTCGTCGCCCCTGGAAACACCATATATTTT; CDR3: CASSLVAPGNTIYF
size: .; V: TRBV28; D: .; J: TRBJ1-1; DNA: TGTGCCAGCAGTTCCTTCGTTGAGAACACTGAAGCTTTCTTT; CDR3: CASSSFVENTEAFF
size: .; V: TRBV24-1; D: TRBD2; J: TRBJ2-5; DNA: TGTGCCACCAGCAGGACTAGCGGGAGTCAAGAGACCCAGTACTTC; CDR3: CATSRTSGSQETQYF
size: .; V: TRBV24-1; D: .; J: TRBJ2-2; DNA: TGTGCCACCAGTGATTTCGGAGGGAGCATCACCGGGGAGCTGTTTTTT; CDR3: CATSDFGGSITGELFF
size: few; V: TRBV27; D: .; J: TRBJ1-2; DNA: TGTGCCAGCAGTTCCACCCCTGTCCGTGGCTACACCTTC; CDR3: CASSSTPVRGYTF
size: few; V: TRBV20-1; D: .; J: TRBJ2-1; DNA: TGCAGTGCTAGAGACTCGGAACGAGGAGTCCTGTATGAGCAGTTCTTC; CDR3: CSARDSERGVLYEQFF
size: .; V: TRBV27; D: .; J: TRBJ2-7; DNA: TGTGCCAGCAGTCCGCGGGGCTTGAGCTCCTACGAGCAGTACTTC; CDR3: CASSPRGLSSYEQYF
size: .; V: TRBV20-1; D: .; J: TRBJ1-5; DNA: TGCAGTGCTAGAGAGGCCTATAGCAATCAGCCCCAGCATTTT; CDR3: CSAREAYSNQPQHF
size: .; V: TRBV12-3/TRBV12-4; D: TRBD1; J: TRBJ2-3; DNA: TGTGCCAGCAGTTCCGCAGGACAGGGCACAGATACGCAGTATTTT; CDR3: CASSSAGQGTDTQYF
size: few; V: TRBV24-1; D: TRBD2; J: TRBJ2-5; DNA: TGTGCCACCAGTGATTGGTCAGCGGGAGTACAAGAGACCCAGTACTTC; CDR3: CATSDWSAGVQETQYF
size: .; V: TRBV28; D: .; J: TRBJ2-7; DNA: TGTGCCAGCAGTTCTGACGGCAACTACGAGCAGTACTTC; CDR3: CASSSDGNYEQYF
size: few; V: TRBV7-2; D: .; J: TRBJ2-7; DNA: TGTGCCAGCAGCCTAGACTTTTACAGCTACGAGCAGTACTTC; CDR3: CASSLDFYSYEQYF
size: .; V: TRBV28; D: TRBD2; J: TRBJ2-1; DNA: TGTGCCAGCAGTTTATCCACAGCGGGGGACAAGGGTGAGCAGTTCTTC; CDR3: CASSLSTAGDKGEQFF
size: few; V: TRBV6-5; D: TRBD2; J: TRBJ2-1; DNA: TGTGCCAGCAGTTACTTTGGCCCACTAGCGGGAGGGGAGCAGTTCTTC; CDR3: CASSYFGPLAGGEQFF
size: .; V: TRBV4-1; D: .; J: TRBJ1-4; DNA: TGCGCCAGCAGCCAAGTCCCCCCGGGGGTGGCTAATGAAAAACTGTTTTTT; CDR3: CASSQVPPGVANEKLFF
size: .; V: TRBV29-1; D: TRBD2; J: TRBJ2-7; DNA: TGCAGCGTTTTAGCGGGAGTCTCCTACAATGAGCAGTACTTC; CDR3: CSVLAGVSYNEQYF
size: .; V: TRBV6-5; D: .; J: TRBJ2-5; DNA: TGTGCCAGCAGTTACTCGATCTCTAAAGACTACAATGAGCAGTACTTC; CDR3: CASSYSISKDYNEQYF
size: .; V: TRBV20-1; D: .; J: TRBJ2-5; DNA: TGCAGTGCTAGGACGGGACCTAAGGAGACCCAGTACTTC; CDR3: CSARTGPKETQYF
size: .; V: TRBV29-1; D: TRBD2; J: TRBJ2-3; DNA: TGCAGCGTCAATGGCCGGGGGGTCACAGATACGCAGTATTTT; CDR3: CSVNGRGVTDTQYF
size: .; V: TRBV9; D: .; J: TRBJ1-5; DNA: TGTGCCAGCAGCGTAGGATCCGGGCAGGGTCAGCCCCAGCATTTT; CDR3: CASSVGSGQGQPQHF
size: .; V: TRBV12-5; D: .; J: TRBJ2-5; DNA: TGTGCTAGTGGTGGATCCTCAGGGGTAGAGTACCAAGAGACCCAGTACTTC; CDR3: CASGGSSGVEYQETQYF
size: .; V: TRBV6-5; D: TRBD1; J: TRBJ1-1; DNA: TGTGCCAGCAGTTACCAGGGGGCGGGGAACACTGAAGCTTTCTTT; CDR3: CASSYQGAGNTEAFF
size: .; V: TRBV20-1; D: .; J: TRBJ1-5; DNA: TGCAGTGTTAGGGCCAGGCCTAATCAGCCCCAGCATTTT; CDR3: CSVRARPNQPQHF
size: once; V: TRBV6-1; D: TRBD1; J: TRBJ1-5; DNA: TGTGCCATACAGGGGATGGTGAATCAGCCCCAGCATTTT; CDR3: CAIQGMVNQPQHF
size: .; V: TRBV3-1; D: TRBD1; J: TRBJ2-7; DNA: TGTGCCAGCAGCCTCCGGACAGGGGTGCGCGAGCAGTACTTC; CDR3: CASSLRTGVREQYF
size: few; V: TRBV29-1; D: TRBD1; J: TRBJ2-7; DNA: TGCAGCGCCCGACTCGGGACAGGGGCAACCTACGAGCAGTACTTC; CDR3: CSARLGTGATYEQYF
size: .; V: TRBV27; D: .; J: TRBJ2-1; DNA: TGTGCCAGCAGTTTCGGAGGTATAGTAGGGGCTTACAATGAGCAGTTCTTC; CDR3: CASSFGGIVGAYNEQFF
size: .; V: TRBV5-5; D: .; J: TRBJ1-5; DNA: TGTGCCAGCAGTTTCGACGATTATAGCAATCAGCCCCAGCATTTT; CDR3: CASSFDDYSNQPQHF
size: .; V: TRBV12-3/TRBV12-4; D: .; J: TRBJ1-3; DNA: TGTGCCAGCAGCCGGGACGACACGGACCCATCTGGAAACACCATATATTTT; CDR3: CASSRDDTDPSGNTIYF
size: .; V: TRBV15; D: TRBD2; J: TRBJ2-7; DNA: TGTGCCACCAGCAGAGATGGCGGGAGAAACGAGCAGTACTTC; CDR3: CATSRDGGRNEQYF
size: .; V: TRBV6-2/TRBV6-3; D: TRBD2; J: TRBJ2-4; DNA: TGTGCCAGCAGTTTCCCTAGCGGGGTAGGGTCGGCTGAAAACATTCAGTACTTC; CDR3: CASSFPSGVGSAENIQYF
size: .; V: TRBV11-2; D: .; J: TRBJ1-5; DNA: TGTGCCAGCAGCTTAGGACTCGAACAGCCCCAGCATTTT; CDR3: CASSLGLEQPQHF
size: few; V: TRBV29-1; D: .; J: TRBJ2-7; DNA: TGCAGCGTTAAGGGGGAGCTAGCGGCCGCCCCCTACGAGCAGTACTTC; CDR3: CSVKGELAAAPYEQYF
size: few; V: TRBV20-1; D: TRBD2; J: TRBJ2-7; DNA: TGCAGTGCTAAACCGGGACTAGTTTACGAGCAGTACTTC; CDR3: CSAKPGLVYEQYF
size: .; V: TRBV29-1; D: TRBD1; J: TRBJ2-4; DNA: TGCAGCGTTCTCCCGGGACAGGGAACGGGCATTCAGTACTTC; CDR3: CSVLPGQGTGIQYF
size: few; V: TRBV20-1; D: TRBD2; J: TRBJ2-7; DNA: TGCAGTGCTAACAGGCCTAGCGGGAGAGTCTACGAGCAGTACTTC; CDR3: CSANRPSGRVYEQYF